This entry features one T cell receptor beta chain sequence. The antigen remains undetermined. This sample is drawn from a study of cytomegalovirus exposure and HLA in healthy donors. At the level of the study: An earlier analysis found 100 million or so unique TCR beta sequences from approximately 170 million T cells. Study-wide results and limits: A classifier reportedly called cytomegalovirus status with high sensitivity and specificity. Earlier analysis looked at TCR beta V segments, and most were productive about 87% or about 30% of the time.

The CDR3 extends over 17 amino acids. The V segment lost 4 bases and the J segment 4 bases; nucleotides outside the gene matches: 8. The germline gives CDR1 MDHEN, CDR2 SYDVKM. Both 60 Vbeta primers and 13 Jbeta primers went into the PCR. TCRdb keeps only in-frame clones here, not all; method: immunoSEQ multiplex PCR. The sample contains around 76,000 clones, nearly 80% of which appear only once. The chain combines TRBV28 with TRBJ2-5; 14 bases are a match to TRBD2. The source is a woman aged 40 to 55 in good health and CMV-seropositive. The sequencing sample was made of PBMCs. The CDR3 region is CASSSPTSGGARETQYF. CDR3 sequence (DNA): TGTGCCAGCAGTTCCCCGACTAGCGGGGGGGCCCGAGAGACCCAGTACTTC.